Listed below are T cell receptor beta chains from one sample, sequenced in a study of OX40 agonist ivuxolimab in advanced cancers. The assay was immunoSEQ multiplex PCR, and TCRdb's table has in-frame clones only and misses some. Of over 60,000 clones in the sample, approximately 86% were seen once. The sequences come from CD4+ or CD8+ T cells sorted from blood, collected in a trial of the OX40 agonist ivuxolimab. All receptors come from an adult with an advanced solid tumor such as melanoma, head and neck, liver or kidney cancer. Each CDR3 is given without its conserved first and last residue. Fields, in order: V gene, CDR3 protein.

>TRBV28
ASSFAGTGAYNEQF
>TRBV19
ASSSSGAARSTDTQY
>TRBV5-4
ASSLGLQVYGYT
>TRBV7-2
ASSREVNTEAF
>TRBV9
ASSVETGAREKLF
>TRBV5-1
ASSRGGASNSPLH
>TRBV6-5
ASQEKGSTAPLH
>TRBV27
ASSFGGTGANQPQH
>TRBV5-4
ASRQQGADYGYT
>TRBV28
ASSLDGTQY
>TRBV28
ASSLWGGQTNLYQPQH
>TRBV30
AWSSGRYGYT
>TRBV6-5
ASSYGTSNTYEQY
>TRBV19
ASRGAAAYEQY